The 2 T cell receptor beta chains in this list originate from one sample, sequenced in a study of T cells expressing NK-cell markers. TCRdb reprocessed the 5' RACE reads, keeping one entry per CDR3 protein, no DNA. The sample spans 400,000 to 550,000 distinct CDR3 sequences; the ten largest clones claim less than 7.5%. The sequencing input was blood T cells: a sorted CD56 or NKG2C T cell subset, CD4+ or CD8+ T cells, or bulk PBMC T cells (not recorded which). The receptors derive from a woman aged 18-70 years in good health.

The V and J genes are TRBV15 and TRBJ2-1; TCRdb indicates TRBD1, and absent DNA this call remains unverified. Per germline, CDR1 LNHNV and CDR2 YYDKDF (reference sequence). This CDR3 region has 13 residues. The CDR3 reads CATSPDRPDEQFF.

This chain's CDR3 is CASCPLGTAGTQYF. The chain has TRBV12-3 or TRBV12-4 and TRBJ2-5; TCRdb proposes TRBD1, but this gene call is untestable without DNA. CDR3 length: 14 amino acids.